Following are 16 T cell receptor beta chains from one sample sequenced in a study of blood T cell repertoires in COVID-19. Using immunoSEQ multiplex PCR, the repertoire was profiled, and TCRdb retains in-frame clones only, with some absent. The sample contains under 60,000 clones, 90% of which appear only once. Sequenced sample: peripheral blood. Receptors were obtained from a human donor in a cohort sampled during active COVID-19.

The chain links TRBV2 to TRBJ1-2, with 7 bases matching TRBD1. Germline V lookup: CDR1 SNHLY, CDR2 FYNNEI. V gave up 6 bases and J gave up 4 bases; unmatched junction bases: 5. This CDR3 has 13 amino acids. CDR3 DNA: TGTGCCAGCAGCCGACAGGGAGTCTATGGCTACACCTTC. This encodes CASSRQGVYGYTF. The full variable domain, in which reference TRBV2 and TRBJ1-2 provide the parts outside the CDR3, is EPEVTQTPSHQVTQMGQEVILRCVPISNHLYFYWYRQILGQKVEFLVSFYNNEISEKSEIFDDQFSVERPDGSNFTLKIRSTKLEDSAMYFCASSRQGVYGYTFGSGTRLTVV.

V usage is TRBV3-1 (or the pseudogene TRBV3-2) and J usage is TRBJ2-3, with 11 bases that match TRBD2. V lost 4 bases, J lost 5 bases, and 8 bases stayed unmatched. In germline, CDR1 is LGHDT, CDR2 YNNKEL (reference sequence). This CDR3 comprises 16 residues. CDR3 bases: TGTGCCAGCAGCCCCTTACTAGCGGGAGCGGGAGATACGCAGTATTTT. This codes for CASSPLLAGAGDTQYF.

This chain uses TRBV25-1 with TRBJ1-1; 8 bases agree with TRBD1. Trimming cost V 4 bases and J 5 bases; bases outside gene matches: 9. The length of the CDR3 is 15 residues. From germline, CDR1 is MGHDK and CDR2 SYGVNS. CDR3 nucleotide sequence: TGTGCCAGCAGTGCCCGGACAGGGTTTGCGACTGAAGCTTTCTTT. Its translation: CASSARTGFATEAFF.

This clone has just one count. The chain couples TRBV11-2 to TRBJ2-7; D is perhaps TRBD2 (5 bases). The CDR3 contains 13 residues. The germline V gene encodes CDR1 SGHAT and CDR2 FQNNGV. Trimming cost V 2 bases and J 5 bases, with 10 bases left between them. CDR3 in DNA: TGTGCCAGCAGCTTATTCACGGGGAACGAGCAGTACGTC. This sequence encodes CASSLFTGNEQYV.

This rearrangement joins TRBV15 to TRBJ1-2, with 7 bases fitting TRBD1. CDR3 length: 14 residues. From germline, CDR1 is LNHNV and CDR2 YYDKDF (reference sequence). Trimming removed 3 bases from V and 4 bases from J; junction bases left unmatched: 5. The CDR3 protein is CATSSRDRTYGYTF. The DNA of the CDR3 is TGTGCCACCAGCAGCCGGGACAGAACCTATGGCTACACCTTC. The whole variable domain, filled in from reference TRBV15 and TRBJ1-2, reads DAMVIQNPRYQVTQFGKPVTLSCSQTLNHNVMYWYQQKSSQAPKLLFHYYDKDFNNEADTPDNFQSRRPNTSFCFLDIRSPGLGDTAMYLCATSSRDRTYGYTFGSGTRLTVV.

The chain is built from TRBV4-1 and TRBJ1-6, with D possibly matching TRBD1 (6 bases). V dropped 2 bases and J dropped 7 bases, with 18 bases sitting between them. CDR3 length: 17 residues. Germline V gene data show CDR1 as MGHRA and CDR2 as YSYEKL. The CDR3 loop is CASSQTPQQGRNSPLHF. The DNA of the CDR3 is TGCGCCAGCAGCCAAACCCCCCAGCAGGGGAGAAATTCACCCCTCCACTTT.

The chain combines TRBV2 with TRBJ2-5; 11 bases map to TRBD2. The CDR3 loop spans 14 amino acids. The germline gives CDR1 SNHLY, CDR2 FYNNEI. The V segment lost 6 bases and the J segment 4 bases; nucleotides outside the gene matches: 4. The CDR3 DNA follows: TGTGCCAGCAGGATAGCGGGAGGGCTAGAGACCCAGTACTTC. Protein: CASRIAGGLETQYF.

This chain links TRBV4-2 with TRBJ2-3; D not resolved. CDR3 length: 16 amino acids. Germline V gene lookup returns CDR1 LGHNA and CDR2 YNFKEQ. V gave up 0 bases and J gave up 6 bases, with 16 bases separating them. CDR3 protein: CASSQEGSPAVDTQYF. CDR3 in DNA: TGTGCCAGCAGCCAAGAAGGATCCCCTGCGGTGGATACGCAGTATTTT.

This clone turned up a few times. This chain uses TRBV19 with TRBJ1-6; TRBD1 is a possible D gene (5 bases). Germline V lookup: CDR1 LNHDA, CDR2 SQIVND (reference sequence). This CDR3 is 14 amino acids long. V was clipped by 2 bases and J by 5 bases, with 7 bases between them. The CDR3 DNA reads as TGTGCCAGTAGTATATCAGGGAATAATTCACCCCTCCACTTT. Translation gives CASSISGNNSPLHF.

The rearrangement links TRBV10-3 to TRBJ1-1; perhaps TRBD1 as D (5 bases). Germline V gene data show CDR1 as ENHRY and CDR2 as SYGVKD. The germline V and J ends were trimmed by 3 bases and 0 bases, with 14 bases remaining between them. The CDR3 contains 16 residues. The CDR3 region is CAISDFTDNLNTEAFF. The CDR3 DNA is TGTGCCATCAGTGACTTCACGGACAACTTGAACACTGAAGCTTTCTTT.

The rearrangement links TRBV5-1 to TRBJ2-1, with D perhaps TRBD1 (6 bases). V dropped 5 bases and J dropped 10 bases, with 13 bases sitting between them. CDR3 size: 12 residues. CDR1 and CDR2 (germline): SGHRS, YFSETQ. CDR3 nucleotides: TGCGCCAGCAGTAACGACAGGACCGAGCAGTTCTTC. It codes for CASSNDRTEQFF.

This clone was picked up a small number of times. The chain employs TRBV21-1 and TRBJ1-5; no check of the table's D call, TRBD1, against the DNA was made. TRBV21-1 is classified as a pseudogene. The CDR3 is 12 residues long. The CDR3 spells CVRQGCNQPQHF. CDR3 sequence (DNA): TGTGTCAGACAGGGGTGCAATCAGCCCCAGCATTTT.

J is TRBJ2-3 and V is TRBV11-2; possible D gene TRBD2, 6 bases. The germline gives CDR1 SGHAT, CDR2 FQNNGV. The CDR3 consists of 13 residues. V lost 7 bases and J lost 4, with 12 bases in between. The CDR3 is CASTRTTPDTQYF. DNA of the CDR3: TGTGCCAGCACACGGACTACGCCAGATACGCAGTATTTT.

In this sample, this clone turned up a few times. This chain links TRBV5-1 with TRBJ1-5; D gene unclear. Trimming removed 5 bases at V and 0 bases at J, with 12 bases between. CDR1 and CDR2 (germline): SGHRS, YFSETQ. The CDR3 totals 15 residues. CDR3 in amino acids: CASRAESNSNQPQHF. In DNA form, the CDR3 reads TGCGCCAGCAGGGCGGAATCTAATAGCAATCAGCCCCAGCATTTT.

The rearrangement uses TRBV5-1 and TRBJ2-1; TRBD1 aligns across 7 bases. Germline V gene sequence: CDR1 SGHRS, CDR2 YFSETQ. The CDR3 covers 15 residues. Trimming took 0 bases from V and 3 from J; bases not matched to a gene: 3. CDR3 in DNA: TGCGCCAGCAGCTTGGGGGACAGAGACTACAATGAGCAGTTCTTC. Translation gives CASSLGDRDYNEQFF.

CDR3 loop: CASSFQGAWYNEQFF. CDR3 nucleotide sequence: TGTGCCAGCAGCTTTCAGGGGGCATGGTACAATGAGCAGTTCTTC. The chain couples TRBV7-6 to TRBJ2-1; 8 nucleotides line up with TRBD1. The CDR3 loop spans 15 amino acids. CDR1 SGHVS and CDR2 FNYEAQ come from the germline V gene. V lost 3 bases and J lost 4; bases outside the gene matches: 5.